One and the same sample provided the 18 T cell receptor beta chains below, sequenced in a study of tissue T cells after allogeneic stem cell transplantation (dated by TCRdb to 2021 to 2024). The sample's time point label, in plain terms: mouse harvest day 7 after allogeneic transplant. Each mouse graft consisted of 10^7 T-cell-depleted bone marrow cells plus 10^6 splenic CD5+ T cells and was given by tail vein injection. The library was generated by the immunoSEQ multiplex PCR assay. TCRdb stores this immuneACCESS table with in-frame sequences only. Part of the clones is absent; in the studies checked, under half of the shortfall reflects unresolved V genes, and no reason is known for the rest. The sample profile shows more than 5,000 clones; about half of them were found once. The top ten clonotypes cover around 10% of the sample. Source material: gut tissue. All receptors come from a female BALB/c mouse given C57BL/6 T cells with graft-versus-host disease after an allogeneic hematopoietic cell transplant.

This clone turned up a few times. Germline and genes here are mouse. Sequencing ends 1 residue short of the CDR3 end; the germline J gene provides the rest. Other nucleotide sequences from this sample produce the same CDR3. The chain combines TRBV26 with TRBJ2-5; no clear D. This CDR3 spans 11 amino acids. Between the trimmed V and J ends, which lost 6 bases and 2 bases, there was a span of 3 bases. CDR1 is KGHPV and CDR2 is FQNQEV in the germline V gene (reference sequence). CDR3 loop: CASSPQDTQYF. CDR3 bases read: TGTGCCAGCAGCCCCCAAGACACCCAGTAC.

Of note for this clone: Any gene name here is a mouse gene name. The read halts 1 residue ahead of the CDR3 end, with the missing end drawn from the germline J gene. The chain couples TRBV16 to TRBJ2-5, with D possibly TRBD1 on 6 matching bases. Germline V gene sequence: CDR1 SGHSA, CDR2 FRNQAP. V was pared by 1 base and J by 3 bases, with 8 bases between. The CDR3 runs 14 residues. The CDR3 region is CASSLAGQQDTQYF. The CDR3 DNA, read in part, is TGTGCAAGCAGCTTAGCGGGACAACAAGACACCCAGTAC.

Of note for this clone: Here the gene names and germline are mouse. The read falls 1 residue short of the CDR3 end, and the missing part is taken from the germline J gene. This sequence joins TRBV26 and TRBJ2-2; D perhaps matches TRBD2 (6 bases). The CDR3 length is 15 residues. Germline CDR1 is KGHPV and CDR2 is FQNQEV (reference sequence). V lost 4 bases and J lost 0, with 9 bases in between. CDR3 amino acids: CASSPTGTNTGQLYF. CDR3 DNA, as far as it was read: TGTGCCAGCAGTCCCACTGGGACAAACACCGGGCAGCTCTAC.

As for this clone: Gene and germline names: mouse. The read ends 1 residue before the CDR3 terminus; that terminus is restored from the germline J gene. V usage is TRBV16 and J usage is TRBJ2-4; a possible D gene is TRBD1 (5 bases). Germline CDR1 and CDR2: SGHSA and FRNQAP. This CDR3 spans 16 amino acids. V was trimmed by 1 base and J by 0 bases, leaving 11 bases between them. The CDR3 protein is CASSLVAGSSQNTLYF. The CDR3 DNA, read in part, is TGTGCAAGCAGCTTAGTGGCAGGGAGTAGTCAAAACACCTTGTAC.

In its sample, this clone was seen a few times. Gene names are the mouse ones. The read halts 1 residue ahead of the CDR3 end, with the missing end drawn from the germline J gene. This chain uses TRBV26 with TRBJ1-1; D uncertain. Deletions cut 4 bases from V and 0 bases from J, with 6 bases between. The CDR3 covers 13 residues. Germline CDR1 and CDR2: KGHPV and FQNQEV (reference sequence). The CDR3 loop is CASSRAANTEVFF. The CDR3 DNA, read in part, is TGTGCCAGCAGTCGAGCAGCAAACACAGAAGTCTTC. Full variable domain (rest looked up from reference TRBV26 and TRBJ1-1): NSKVIQTPRYLVKGQGQKAKMRCIPEKGHPVVFWYQQNKNNEFKFLINFQNQEVLQQIDMTEKRFSAECPSNSPCSLEIQSSEAGDSALYLCASSRAANTEVFFGKGTRLTVV.

This clone was seen a few times. Germline and genes: mouse. Read coverage stops 1 residue before the CDR3 terminus; the germline J gene supplies the remainder. The chain couples TRBV23 to TRBJ2-5; the D call of TRBD1 is as the table states it, not checked on the DNA. This CDR3 contains 14 residues. In germline, CDR1 is KGHTA, CDR2 FQNQQP. CDR3 bases read: TGCTCCAGCAGAGACAGGGTTAACCAAGACACCCAGTAC. It yields the protein CSSRDRVNQDTQY. The entire CDR3 sequence reads CSSRDRVNQDTQYF.

Notes on this clone: Mouse gene names and germline throughout. The read gets to within 1 residue of the CDR3 end, and the germline J gene fills in the rest. This chain links TRBV26 with TRBJ1-1; tentative D call: TRBD1 (6 bases). Germline CDR1 reads KGHPV; CDR2 reads FQNQEV (reference sequence). V shed 5 bases and J shed 0 bases, with 10 bases lying between them. This CDR3 region has 14 residues. Partial CDR3 DNA: TGTGCCAGCAGTGGACAGTCTGCAAACACAGAAGTCTTC. Its translation is CASSGQSANTEVF. The CDR3 in its entirety is CASSGQSANTEVFF.

With respect to this clone: Any gene name here is a mouse gene name. The sequence runs out 1 residue before the end of the CDR3; the remainder is reconstructed from the germline J gene. The chain joins TRBV26 to TRBJ2-3; D unclear. This CDR3 spans 13 amino acids. V lost 1 base and J 1 base, leaving 3 bases between the germline ends. Germline V lookup: CDR1 KGHPV, CDR2 FQNQEV (reference sequence). The CDR3 reads CASSLWGAETLYF. The DNA read from the CDR3 is TGTGCCAGCAGTCTGTGGGGTGCAGAAACGCTGTAT.

Details on this clone: The gene symbols are mouse symbols. The read halts 1 residue ahead of the CDR3 end, with the missing end drawn from the germline J gene. The chain combines TRBV26 with TRBJ1-1; D remains unclear. V gave up 4 bases and J gave up 0 bases, with 6 bases separating them. CDR3 length: 13 amino acids. Looked up from germline, CDR1 is KGHPV and CDR2 is FQNQEV (reference sequence). The sequenced part of the CDR3 DNA is TGTGCCAGCAGTCGAGAAGCAAACACAGAAGTCTTC. This codes for CASSREANTEVF. The whole CDR3 reads CASSREANTEVFF.

About this clone itself: Genes here carry mouse names. The read terminates 1 residue ahead of where the CDR3 ends, so the germline J gene completes it. The chain uses TRBV15 and TRBJ1-2, with TRBD1 as a possible D gene (6 bases). The germline V and J ends were trimmed by 4 bases and 3 bases, with 12 bases remaining between them. Germline values: CDR1 SGHND, CDR2 FRSKSL. This CDR3 has 14 residues. CDR3 protein: CASSSQGHDSDYTF. Incomplete CDR3 DNA: TGTGCCAGCAGTTCTCAGGGACACGACTCCGACTACACC.

This clone occurred once. All gene names here are mouse names. Read coverage stops 1 residue before the CDR3 terminus; the germline J gene supplies the remainder. The chain is built from TRBV1 and TRBJ1-6; 9 bases map to TRBD1. TRBJ1-6 qualifies as an ORF whose function is uncertain. J was trimmed by 6 bases and V by 5 bases; bases with no gene match: 8. The CDR3 contains 16 residues. Germline V gene sequence: CDR1 NSQYPW, CDR2 LRSPGD (reference sequence). Incomplete CDR3 DNA: TGCACCTGCAGTCCCCGGGACAGGGCCTCTAATTCGCCCCTCTAC. The encoded protein is CTCSPRDRASNSPLY. Given in full, the CDR3 is CTCSPRDRASNSPLYF.

By proportion, this clone is medium-sized (0.01 to 0.1%). Here the gene names and germline are mouse. The CDR3 end falls 1 residue outside the read, so it is completed with the germline J gene. The chain couples TRBV17 to TRBJ2-4; TRBD1 matches at 10 bases. The CDR3 runs 13 residues. In germline, CDR1 is MNHDT, CDR2 YYDKIL. V was pared by 5 bases and J by 5 bases, with 1 base of the junction left unmatched. The CDR3 loop is CASSRDRGNTLYF. The CDR3 DNA, read in part, is TGTGCTAGCAGTCGGGACAGGGGAAACACCTTGTAC.

Of note for this clone: These gene names are mouse names. The sequenced fragment ends 1 residue before the CDR3 boundary, so the rest is inferred from the germline J gene. This chain links TRBV26 with TRBJ1-2, with 10 bases lining up with TRBD1. In germline, CDR1 is KGHPV, CDR2 FQNQEV (reference sequence). V shed 6 bases, J shed 3 bases, and the junction held 4 bases outside the gene matches. This CDR3 has 14 residues. The CDR3 loop is CASRSGTGDSDYTF. CDR3 DNA (partial): TGTGCCAGCAGGTCCGGGACAGGGGACTCCGACTACACC.

Worth noting for this clone: Germline and genes here are mouse. The read finishes 1 residue shy of the CDR3 end, and the germline J gene is used to complete it. The V and J genes are TRBV29 and TRBJ1-1, with 8 bases matching TRBD1. CDR1 and CDR2 from the germline V gene are MSHET and SYDVDS. This CDR3 region has 14 residues. V trimming: 6 bases; J trimming: 0 bases; junction bases outside the gene matches: 3. The CDR3 bases that were read are TGTGCTAGCAGGCCGGGACAGGCAAACACAGAAGTCTTC. Translation gives CASRPGQANTEVF. The whole CDR3 sequence reads CASRPGQANTEVFF.

Of note for this clone: Gene names are mouse gene names. The read terminates 1 residue ahead of where the CDR3 ends, so the germline J gene completes it. The chain links TRBV13-1 to TRBJ1-2; a possible D gene is TRBD1 (6 bases). The V and J ends lost 0 bases and 10 bases respectively, with 13 bases between them. Germline V gives CDR1 NSHNY, CDR2 SYGAGN. CDR3 length equals 13 residues. The DNA read from the CDR3 is TGTGCCAGCAGTGATGAGGTGGGGGCAGGCTACACC. It specifies CASSDEVGAGYT. The whole CDR3 sequence reads CASSDEVGAGYTF.

This clone turned up a few times. Gene names follow the mouse nomenclature. The CDR3 end is not reached by the read, which stops 1 residue before it; the germline J gene fills it in. The chain combines TRBV12-2 with TRBJ2-7; D is uncertain. The CDR3 length is 10 residues. Trimming took 1 base from V and 7 from J, leaving 4 bases between them. Germline V CDR1 and CDR2: SGHLS, HYDKME. CDR3 DNA (partial): TGTGCCAGCTCTCTAAAAGAACAGTAC. Translated: CASSLKEQY. The CDR3, in full, reads CASSLKEQYF.

With regard to this clone: Genes and germline come from the mouse. The read ends 1 residue shy of where the CDR3 ends; the end is completed using the germline J gene. Additional DNA sequences in this sample encode the identical CDR3. This chain joins TRBV3 and TRBJ2-7; 7 bases fit TRBD2. Germline CDR1 reads SNHLY; CDR2 reads FYNGKV (reference sequence). The CDR3 has 12 amino acids. The ends lost 1 base at V and 6 bases at J; junction bases unmatched: 0. This chain's CDR3 is CASSLGGGEQYF. CDR3 bases read: TGTGCCAGCAGCTTAGGGGGGGGTGAACAGTAC.

Note on this clone: Here the gene names and germline are mouse. The read ends 1 residue before the CDR3 terminus; that terminus is restored from the germline J gene. The chain joins TRBV26 to TRBJ2-5; 9 bases match TRBD1. V shed 6 bases and J 5 bases; nucleotides not matched to a gene: 0. Germline values: CDR1 KGHPV, CDR2 FQNQEV (reference sequence). The CDR3 totals 12 residues. The CDR3 protein is CASRDRGDTQYF. The covered CDR3 bases are TGTGCCAGCAGGGACAGGGGAGACACCCAGTAC.